These 17 T cell receptor beta chains were sequenced from one sample in a study of tumor-infiltrating lymphocytes in oesophageal squamous cell carcinoma. MiXCR, applied by TCRdb to the PCR reads, yields one record per CDR3 protein. This sample has fewer than 20,000 distinct CDR3 sequences, with over 40% found just once. The sample comprised normal esophageal tissue next to the tumor. The receptors originated from a female donor with esophageal squamous cell carcinoma.

This clonotype was observed at least ten times. The chain employs TRBV12-3 or TRBV12-4 and TRBJ1-2; 9 nucleotides line up with TRBD1. Trimming took 5 bases from V and 6 from J; bases not matched to a gene: 1. CDR3 size: 12 residues. CDR3 DNA sequence: TGTGCCAGCAGTCGGACAGGGGATGGCTACACCTTC. Amino acid sequence: CASSRTGDGYTF.

V and J are TRBV2 and TRBJ2-7; 8 bases align to TRBD2. Matching the DNA end better, TRBJ2-1 makes the J call doubtful. Per germline, CDR1 SNHLY and CDR2 FYNNEI. The CDR3 sequence is 16 residues long. The DNA for the CDR3 is TGTGCCAGCAAGAGGTTCAGCGGGAGTGCGGCCTACGAGCAGTTCTTC. It specifies CASKRFSGSAAYEQFF.

Concerning this clonotype: Relative to the germline gene, one junction end is altered; a read error may explain this. This chain connects TRBV28 to TRBJ1-5, with D uncertain. CDR3 size: 15 residues. CDR1 is MDHEN and CDR2 is SYDVKM in the germline V gene. CDR3 nucleotides: TGTGCCAGCGCGGAGACCGGAACCAACAATCAGCCCCAGAATTTT. Translation gives CASAETGTNNQPQNF.

V is TRBV27 and J is TRBJ2-7; D is unclear. This CDR3 is built from 13 residues. Germline CDR1 reads MNHEY; CDR2 reads SMNVEV (reference sequence). V was shortened by 3 bases and J by 3 bases, with 9 bases between the two germline ends. The CDR3 nucleotides read TGTGCCAGCAGTTTTGGGGTCGGCTACGAGCAGTACTTC. Amino acids: CASSFGVGYEQYF.

This clonotype was counted at least ten times. The V gene is TRBV28, the J gene TRBJ2-2; perhaps D is TRBD1 or TRBD2 (6 bases each). Germline assignment: CDR1 MDHEN and CDR2 SYDVKM. The CDR3 runs to 15 residues. V was trimmed by 2 bases and J by 3 bases, leaving 10 bases between them. The CDR3 here is CASSLAGGYTGELFF. In nucleotides, the CDR3 is TGTGCCAGCAGTTTAGCCGGGGGCTACACCGGGGAGCTGTTTTTT. The full variable domain, its missing parts supplied by reference TRBV28 and TRBJ2-2, is DVKVTQSSRYLVKRTGEKVFLECVQDMDHENMFWYRQDPGLGLRLIYFSYDVKMKEKGDIPEGYSVSREKKERFSLILESASTNQTSMYLCASSLAGGYTGELFFGEGSRLTVL.

In this sample, this clonotype turned up many times. The chain is built from TRBV5-4 and TRBJ1-1; tentatively, D is TRBD1 (5 bases). The CDR3 covers 14 residues. CDR1 and CDR2 from the germline V gene are SGHNT and YYREEE (reference sequence). V lost 5 bases and J lost 3, with 14 bases in between. CDR3 region: CASSSGTLHTEAFF. The DNA of the CDR3 is TGTGCCAGCAGTTCTGGGACGTTGCACACTGAAGCTTTCTTT. The full variable domain, with the rest looked up from reference TRBV5-4 and TRBJ1-1, is ETGVTQSPTHLIKTRGQQVTLRCSSQSGHNTVSWYQQALGQGPQFIFQYYREEENGRGNFPPRFSGLQFPNYSSELNVNALELDDSALYLCASSSGTLHTEAFFGQGTRLTVV.

The V call is TRBV10-1, the J call TRBJ2-1, with D maybe TRBD2 (5 bases). The J call may be in error: the DNA end matches TRBJ2-5 better. Germline CDR1 WNHNN, CDR2 SYGVQD (reference sequence). This CDR3 is 13 amino acids long. The CDR3 region has the DNA TGCGCCAGCAGTGACGGGGTCCAAGAGACCCAGTACTTC. It is translated as CASSDGVQETQYF.

The CDR3 loop is CAISGSGRALGATQYF. The DNA for the CDR3 is TGTGCCATCAGTGGTAGCGGGCGGGCCTTGGGAGCTACGCAGTATTTT. The chain links TRBV10-3 to TRBJ2-3, with 7 bases lining up with TRBD2. Germline-derived CDR1 and CDR2 are ENHRY and SYGVKD. With 4 bases clipped from V and 8 bases from J, the junction kept 15 bases outside the gene matches. The CDR3 extends over 16 amino acids.

This clonotype was detected ten times or more. The genes are TRBV5-5 and TRBJ1-5; D possibly corresponds to TRBD1 (5 bases). CDR3 length: 14 amino acids. V was shortened by 5 bases and J by 2 bases, with 11 bases between the two germline ends. Germline CDR1 SGHKS, CDR2 YYEKEE (reference sequence). The DNA of the CDR3 is TGTGCCAGCAGTGAAGGGGTGGGCAATCAGCCCCAGCATTTT. Its protein product is CASSEGVGNQPQHF.

The CDR3: CASSQGSGTGSYEQYF. In nucleotides, the CDR3 is TGTGCCAGCAGCCAAGGGTCCGGGACAGGGAGCTACGAGCAGTACTTC. This sequence joins TRBV3-1 and TRBJ2-7, with 9 bases matching TRBD1. The CDR3 extends over 16 amino acids. The germline gives CDR1 LGHDT, CDR2 YNNKEL (reference sequence). Trimming cost V 1 base and J 3 bases; bases outside gene matches: 7.

This clonotype was seen ten or more times. A read error may be the cause here, since a much bigger clone is one base away. The chain uses TRBV11-2 and TRBJ2-7; 7 bases line up with TRBD2. The germline gives CDR1 SGHAT, CDR2 FQNNGV. V dropped 1 base and J dropped 7; count of bases not matched to a gene: 13. The length of the CDR3 is 16 residues. The CDR3 DNA is TGTGCCAGCAGCTTAGGACGTTTCGGGGGGTGGTTTGAGCAGTACTTC. Amino acids: CASSLGRFGGWFEQYF.

This clonotype was counted ten times or more. This chain connects TRBV11-3 to TRBJ2-1; tentatively, D is TRBD2 (5 bases). The CDR3 has 13 residues. Germline V gene data show CDR1 as SGHNT and CDR2 as YENEEA. Trimming took off 3 bases at V and 4 bases at J, with 7 bases between the two ends. Here the CDR3 DNA reads TGTGCCAGCAGCTTGGGCGGGTACAATGAGCAGTTCTTC. This encodes CASSLGGYNEQFF.

The chain has TRBV7-2 and TRBJ2-1; D remains ambiguous. Germline V lookup: CDR1 SGHTA, CDR2 FQGNSA. The length of the CDR3 is 11 residues. The V and J ends lost 1 base and 10 bases respectively, with 5 bases between them. CDR3 protein: CASSLGPEQFF. CDR3 DNA: TGTGCCAGCAGCTTAGGTCCCGAGCAGTTCTTC.

This chain links TRBV7-6 with TRBJ2-7; 13 bases are a match to TRBD2. This CDR3 comprises 16 residues. V shed 4 bases, J shed 4 bases, and the junction held 7 bases outside the gene matches. Germline CDR1 and CDR2: SGHVS and FNYEAQ. The CDR3 nucleotides read TGTGCCAGCAGCTGGATGGGACTAGCGGGGACATACGAGCAGTACTTC. Protein: CASSWMGLAGTYEQYF.

V is TRBV6-6 and J is TRBJ2-5; D is uncertain. V was trimmed by 5 bases and J by 5 bases, leaving 9 bases between them. Germline V gene data show CDR1 as MNHNY and CDR2 as SVGAGI (reference sequence). The CDR3 is made up of 12 amino acids. In nucleotides, the CDR3 is TGTGCCAGCAGTGGTGTGCGGGAGACCCAGTACTTC. Translation: CASSGVRETQYF.

On this clonotype itself: The junction departs from germline at one end; a sequencing error may be responsible. The rearrangement links TRBV27 to TRBJ1-1, with D maybe TRBD1 (5 bases). CDR1 and CDR2 (germline): MNHEY, SMNVEV (reference sequence). This CDR3 contains 13 residues. In DNA form, the CDR3 reads TGTGCCAGCAGTTTCCTGGGGCAGGGAGAAGCCAAGTTT. It encodes CASSFLGQGEAKF.

The rearrangement uses TRBV11-1 and TRBJ1-1; D ambiguous. The J call is uncertain, as TRBJ2-1 better fits the DNA end. The germline V gene encodes CDR1 SGHAT and CDR2 FQDESV (reference sequence). There are 12 residues in the CDR3. This chain's CDR3 is CASSLVSNEQFF. CDR3 bases: TGTGCCAGCAGCTTAGTCTCAAATGAGCAGTTCTTC.